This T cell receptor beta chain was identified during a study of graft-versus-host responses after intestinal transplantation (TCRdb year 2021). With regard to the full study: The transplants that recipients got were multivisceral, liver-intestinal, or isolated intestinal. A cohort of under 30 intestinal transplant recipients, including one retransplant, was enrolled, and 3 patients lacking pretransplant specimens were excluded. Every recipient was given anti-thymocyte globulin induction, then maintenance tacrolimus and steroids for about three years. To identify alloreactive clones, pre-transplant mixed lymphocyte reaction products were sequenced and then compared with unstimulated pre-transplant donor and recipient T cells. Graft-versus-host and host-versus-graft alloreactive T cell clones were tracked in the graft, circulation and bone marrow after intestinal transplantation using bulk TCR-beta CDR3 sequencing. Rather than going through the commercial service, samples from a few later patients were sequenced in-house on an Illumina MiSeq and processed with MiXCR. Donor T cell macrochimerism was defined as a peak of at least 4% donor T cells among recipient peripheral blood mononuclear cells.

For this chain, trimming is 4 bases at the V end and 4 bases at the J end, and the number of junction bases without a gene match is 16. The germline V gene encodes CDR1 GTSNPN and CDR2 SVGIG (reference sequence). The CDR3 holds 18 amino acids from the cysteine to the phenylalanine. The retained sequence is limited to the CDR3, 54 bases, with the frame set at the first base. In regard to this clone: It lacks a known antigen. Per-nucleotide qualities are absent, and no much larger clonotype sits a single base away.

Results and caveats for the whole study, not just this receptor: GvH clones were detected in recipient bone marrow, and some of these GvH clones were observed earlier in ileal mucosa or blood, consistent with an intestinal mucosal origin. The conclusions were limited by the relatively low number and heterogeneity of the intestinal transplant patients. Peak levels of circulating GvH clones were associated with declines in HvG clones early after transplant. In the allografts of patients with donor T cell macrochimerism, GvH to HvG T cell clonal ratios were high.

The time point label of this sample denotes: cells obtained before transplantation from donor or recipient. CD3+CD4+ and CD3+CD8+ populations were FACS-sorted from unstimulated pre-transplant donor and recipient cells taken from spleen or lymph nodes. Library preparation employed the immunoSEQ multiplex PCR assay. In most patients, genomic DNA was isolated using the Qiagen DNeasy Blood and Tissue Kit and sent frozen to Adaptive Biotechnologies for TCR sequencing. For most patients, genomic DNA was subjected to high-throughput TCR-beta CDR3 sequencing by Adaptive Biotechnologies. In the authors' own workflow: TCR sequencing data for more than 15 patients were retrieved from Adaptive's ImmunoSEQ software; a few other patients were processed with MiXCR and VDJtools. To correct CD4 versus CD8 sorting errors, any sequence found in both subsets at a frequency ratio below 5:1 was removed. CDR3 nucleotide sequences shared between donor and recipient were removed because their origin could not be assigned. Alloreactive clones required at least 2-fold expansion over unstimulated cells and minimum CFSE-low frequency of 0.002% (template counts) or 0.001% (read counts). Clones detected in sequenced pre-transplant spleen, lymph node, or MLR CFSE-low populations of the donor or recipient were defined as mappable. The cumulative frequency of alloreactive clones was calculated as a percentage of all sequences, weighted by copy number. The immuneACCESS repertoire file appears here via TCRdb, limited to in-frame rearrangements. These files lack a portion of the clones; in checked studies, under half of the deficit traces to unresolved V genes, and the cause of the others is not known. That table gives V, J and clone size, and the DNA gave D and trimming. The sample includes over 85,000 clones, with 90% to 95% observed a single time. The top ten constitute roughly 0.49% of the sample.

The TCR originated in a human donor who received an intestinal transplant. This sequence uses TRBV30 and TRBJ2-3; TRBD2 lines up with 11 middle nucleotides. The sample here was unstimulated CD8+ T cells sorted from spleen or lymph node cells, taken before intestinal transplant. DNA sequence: TGTGCCTGGATGGGGACCCGACTAGCGGGACCCGTGGCAGATACGCAGTATTTT. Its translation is CAWMGTRLAGPVADTQYF. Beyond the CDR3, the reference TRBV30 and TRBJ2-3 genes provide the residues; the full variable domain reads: SQTIHQWPATLVQPVGSPLSLECTVEGTSNPNLYWYRQAAGRGLQLLFYSVGIGQISSEVPQNLSASRPQDRQFILSSKKLLLSDSGFYLCAWMGTRLAGPVADTQYFGPGTRLTVL.